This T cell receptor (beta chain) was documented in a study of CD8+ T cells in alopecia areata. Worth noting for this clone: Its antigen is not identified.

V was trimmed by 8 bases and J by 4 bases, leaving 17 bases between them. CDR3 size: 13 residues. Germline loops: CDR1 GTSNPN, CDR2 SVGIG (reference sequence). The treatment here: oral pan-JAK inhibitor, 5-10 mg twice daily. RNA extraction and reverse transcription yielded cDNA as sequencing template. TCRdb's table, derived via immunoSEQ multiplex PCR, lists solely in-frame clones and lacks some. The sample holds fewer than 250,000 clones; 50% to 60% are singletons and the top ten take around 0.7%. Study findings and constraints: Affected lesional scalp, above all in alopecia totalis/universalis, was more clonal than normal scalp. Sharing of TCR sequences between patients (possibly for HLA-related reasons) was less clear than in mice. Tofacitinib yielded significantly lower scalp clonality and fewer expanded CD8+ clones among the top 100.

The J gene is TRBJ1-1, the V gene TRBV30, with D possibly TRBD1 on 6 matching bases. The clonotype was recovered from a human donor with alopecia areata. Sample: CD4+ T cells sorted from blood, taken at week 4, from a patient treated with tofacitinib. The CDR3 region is CAQSWDTGTEAFF. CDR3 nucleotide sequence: TGTGCCCAGAGCTGGGACACCGGCACTGAAGCTTTCTTT.